This TCR beta chain appears in the sequencing data of a study of blood T cell repertoires in COVID-19. Turning to the study itself: Acute and convalescent COVID-19 samples came from the United States, Italy and Spain. T cells, B-cell-depleted T cells, or PBMCs provided the cDNA or gDNA that served as material.

As handled by the study authors: Estimates of nucleated cell counts were drawn from the amplification of reference gene primers. The assay was immunoSEQ multiplex PCR, and TCRdb's table has in-frame clones only and misses some. The V and J calls and clone size were taken over from that table, and D and trimming were inferred from the DNA. Here the sample spans hundreds of thousands of clones, approximately 90% being singletons. Cohort allocation depended upon clinical history that participants reported. Trimming stripped 5 bases from V and 4 bases from J, with 17 bases between. CDR1 and CDR2 from the germline V gene are LNHDA and SQIVND (reference sequence). The CDR3 has 15 residues.

The sample consisted of PBMCs or T cells enriched from blood (not recorded which). The source of this sequence is a woman in her twenties or thirties with acute COVID-19. The gene calls are TRBV19 and TRBJ2-5, with D perhaps TRBD2 (6 bases). Here the CDR3 DNA reads TGTGCCAGTAGTTCCAGACTAGGGATGGGAGAGACCCAGTACTTC. It translates to CASSSRLGMGETQYF. The full variable domain, completed using reference TRBV19 and TRBJ2-5, is DGGITQSPKYLFRKEGQNVTLSCEQNLNHDAMYWYRQDPGQGLRLIYYSQIVNDFQKGDIAEGYSVSREKKESFPLTVTSAQKNPTAFYLCASSSRLGMGETQYFGPGTRLLVL.